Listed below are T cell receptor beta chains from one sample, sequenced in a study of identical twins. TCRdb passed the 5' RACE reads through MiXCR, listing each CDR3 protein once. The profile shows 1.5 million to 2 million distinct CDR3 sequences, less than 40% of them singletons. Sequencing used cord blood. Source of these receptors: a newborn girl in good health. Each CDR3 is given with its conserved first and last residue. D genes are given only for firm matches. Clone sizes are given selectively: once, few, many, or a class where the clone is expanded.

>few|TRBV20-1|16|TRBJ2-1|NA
CSGNSIGPERINEQFF
TGCAGCGGTAACAGCATAGGACCCGAAAGAATTAATGAGCAGTTCTTC
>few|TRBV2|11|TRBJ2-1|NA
CASTLQNEQFF
TGTGCCAGCACGCTACAAAATGAGCAGTTCTTC
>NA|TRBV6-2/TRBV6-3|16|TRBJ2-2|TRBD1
CASSYNLGQGSGELFF
TGTGCCAGCAGTTACAATCTGGGACAGGGAAGCGGGGAGCTGTTTTTT
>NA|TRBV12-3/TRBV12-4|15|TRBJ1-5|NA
CASSLGPSGNQPLHF
TGTGCCAGCAGTTTAGGACCGTCTGGGAATCAGCCCCTGCATTTT
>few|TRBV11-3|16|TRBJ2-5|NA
CASSRGGSGTKETQYF
TGTGCCAGCAGCCGAGGTGGTTCGGGCACCAAGGAGACCCAGTACTTC
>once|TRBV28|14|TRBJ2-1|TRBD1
CASSRTGGSYEQFF
TGTGCCAGCAGTCGGACAGGGGGCTCCTACGAGCAGTTCTTC
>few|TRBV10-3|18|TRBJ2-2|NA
CAISEGGAQTPNTGELFF
TGTGCCATCAGTGAGGGGGGGGCCCAAACCCCGAACACCGGGGAGCTGTTTTTT
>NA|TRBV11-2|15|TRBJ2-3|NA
CASSMDIIFIDTQYF
TGTGCCAGCAGTATGGACATAATTTTCATAGATACGCAGTATTTT
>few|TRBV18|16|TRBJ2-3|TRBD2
CASSPPGTSSTDTQYF
TGTGCCAGCTCACCACCGGGGACTAGCAGTACAGATACGCAGTATTTT
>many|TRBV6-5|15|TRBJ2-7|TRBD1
CASSYSGTGTYEQYF
TGTGCCAGCAGTTACTCCGGGACAGGGACCTACGAGCAGTACTTC
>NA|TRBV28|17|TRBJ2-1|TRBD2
CASSPLTSGSLPGEQFF
TGTGCCAGCAGTCCCCTGACTAGCGGGAGTCTCCCAGGAGAGCAGTTCTTC
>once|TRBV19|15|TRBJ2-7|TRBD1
CASSIPRGLSYEQYF
TGTGCCAGTAGTATCCCAAGGGGGCTAAGCTACGAGCAGTACTTC
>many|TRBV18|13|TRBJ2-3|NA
CASSPQSTDTQYF
TGCGCCAGCAGTCCCCAGAGCACAGATACGCAGTATTTT
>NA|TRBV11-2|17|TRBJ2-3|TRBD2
CASSPRTSGIVTDTQYF
TGTGCCAGCAGCCCCAGGACTAGCGGGATAGTGACAGATACGCAGTATTTT
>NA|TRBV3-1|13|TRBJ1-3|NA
CASSFGLGNTIYF
TGTGCCAGCAGCTTCGGACTGGGAAACACCATATATTTT
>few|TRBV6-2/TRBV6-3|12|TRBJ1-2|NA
CASSPRRTGYTF
TGTGCCAGCAGTCCCAGGAGGACCGGCTACACCTTC
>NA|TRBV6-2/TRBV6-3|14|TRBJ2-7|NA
CASSYYYGSYEQYF
TGTGCCAGCAGTTACTACTATGGGTCATACGAGCAGTACTTC
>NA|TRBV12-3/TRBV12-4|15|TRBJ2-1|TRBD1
CASSLTGTGWDEQFF
TGTGCCAGCAGTTTAACCGGGACAGGGTGGGATGAGCAGTTCTTC
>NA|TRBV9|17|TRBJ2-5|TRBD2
CASSAAIKRTSGETQYF
TGTGCCAGCAGCGCAGCGATAAAACGGACTAGCGGAGAGACCCAGTACTTC
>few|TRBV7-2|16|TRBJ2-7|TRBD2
CASSLAIAGGLPEQYF
TGTGCCAGCAGCTTAGCAATAGCGGGAGGACTTCCCGAGCAGTACTTC
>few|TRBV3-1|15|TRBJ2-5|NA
CASSFLGGNQETQYF
TGTGCCAGCAGCTTTCTCGGAGGGAACCAAGAGACCCAGTACTTC
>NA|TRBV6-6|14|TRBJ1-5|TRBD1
CASSHRTGYEPQHF
TGTGCCAGCAGCCATCGGACAGGGTATGAGCCCCAGCATTTT
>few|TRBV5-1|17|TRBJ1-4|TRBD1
CASSFDLYRGYNEKLFF
TGCGCCAGCAGCTTCGACCTCTACAGGGGGTATAATGAAAAACTGTTTTTT